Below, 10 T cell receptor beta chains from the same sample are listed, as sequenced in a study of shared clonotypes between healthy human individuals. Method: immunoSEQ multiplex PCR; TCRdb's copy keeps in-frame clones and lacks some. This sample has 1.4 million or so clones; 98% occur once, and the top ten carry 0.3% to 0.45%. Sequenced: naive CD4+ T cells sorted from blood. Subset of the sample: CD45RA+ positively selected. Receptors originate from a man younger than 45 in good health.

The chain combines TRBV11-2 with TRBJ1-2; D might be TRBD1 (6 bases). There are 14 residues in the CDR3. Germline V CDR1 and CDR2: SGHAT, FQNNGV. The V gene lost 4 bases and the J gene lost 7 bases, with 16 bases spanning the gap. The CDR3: CASSSIGGRGGYTF. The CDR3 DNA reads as TGTGCCAGCAGCTCCATCGGGGGCCGGGGTGGCTACACCTTC.

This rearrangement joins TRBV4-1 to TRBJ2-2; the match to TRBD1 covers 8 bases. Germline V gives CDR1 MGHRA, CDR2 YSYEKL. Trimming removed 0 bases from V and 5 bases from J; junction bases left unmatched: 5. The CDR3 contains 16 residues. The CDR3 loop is CASSQEWTGKTGELFF. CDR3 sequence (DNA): TGCGCCAGCAGCCAAGAATGGACAGGGAAAACCGGGGAGCTGTTTTTT.

The CDR3 sequence is CASSTTYRDSGTYGYTF. In nucleotides, the CDR3 is TGTGCCAGCAGTACCACTTACAGGGATTCGGGGACCTATGGCTACACCTTC. The chain carries TRBV27 and TRBJ1-2; tentatively, D is TRBD1 (6 bases). Germline loops: CDR1 MNHEY, CDR2 SMNVEV (reference sequence). V was cut by 5 bases and J by 4 bases, with 23 bases left in between. CDR3 length equals 17 residues.

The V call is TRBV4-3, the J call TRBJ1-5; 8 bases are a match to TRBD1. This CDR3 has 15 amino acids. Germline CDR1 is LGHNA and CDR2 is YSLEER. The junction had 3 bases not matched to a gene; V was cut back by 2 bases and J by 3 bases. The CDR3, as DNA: TGCGCCAGCAGCCAACGGACAGGGCTCAATCAGCCCCAGCATTTT. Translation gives CASSQRTGLNQPQHF.

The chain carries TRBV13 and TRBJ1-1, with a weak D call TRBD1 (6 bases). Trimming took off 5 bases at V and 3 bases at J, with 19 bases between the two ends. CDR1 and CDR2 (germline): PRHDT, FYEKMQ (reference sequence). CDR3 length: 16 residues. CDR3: CASSLPGRGPYTEAFF. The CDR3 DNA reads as TGTGCCAGCAGCCTACCAGGCCGGGGGCCTTACACTGAAGCTTTCTTT. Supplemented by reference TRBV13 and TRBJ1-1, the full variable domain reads AAGVIQSPRHLIKEKRETATLKCYPIPRHDTVYWYQQGPGQDPQFLISFYEKMQSDKGSIPDRFSAQQFSDYHSELNMSSLELGDSALYFCASSLPGRGPYTEAFFGQGTRLTVV.

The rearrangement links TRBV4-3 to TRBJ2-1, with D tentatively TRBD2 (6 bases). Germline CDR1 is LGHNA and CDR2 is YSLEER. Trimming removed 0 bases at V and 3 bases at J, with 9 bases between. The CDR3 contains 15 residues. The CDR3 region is CASSQERTNYNEQFF. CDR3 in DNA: TGCGCCAGCAGCCAAGAGAGGACTAACTACAATGAGCAGTTCTTC.

The CDR3 sequence: CASSPSGNTGELFF. Written as DNA, the CDR3 is TGTGCCAGCAGTCCCTCGGGGAACACCGGGGAGCTGTTTTTT. This chain connects TRBV28 to TRBJ2-2; D uncertain. The germline CDR1 and CDR2 sequences are MDHEN and SYDVKM. CDR3 length equals 14 residues. Trimming cost V 5 bases and J 1 base, with 8 bases left between them. The full variable domain, in which reference TRBV28 and TRBJ2-2 provide the parts outside the CDR3, is DVKVTQSSRYLVKRTGEKVFLECVQDMDHENMFWYRQDPGLGLRLIYFSYDVKMKEKGDIPEGYSVSREKKERFSLILESASTNQTSMYLCASSPSGNTGELFFGEGSRLTVL.

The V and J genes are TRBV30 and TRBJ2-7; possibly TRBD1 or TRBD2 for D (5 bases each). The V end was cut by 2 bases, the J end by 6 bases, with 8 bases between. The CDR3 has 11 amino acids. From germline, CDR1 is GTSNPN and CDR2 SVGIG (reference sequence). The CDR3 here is CAWSRGAEQYF. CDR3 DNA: TGTGCCTGGAGTCGGGGCGCCGAGCAGTACTTC.

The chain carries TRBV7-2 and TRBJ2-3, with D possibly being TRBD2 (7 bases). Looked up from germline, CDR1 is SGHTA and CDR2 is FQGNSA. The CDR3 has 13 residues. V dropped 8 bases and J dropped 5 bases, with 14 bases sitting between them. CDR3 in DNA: TGTGCCAGCGGGGGCGGGAGACGAGATACGCAGTATTTT. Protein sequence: CASGGGRRDTQYF.

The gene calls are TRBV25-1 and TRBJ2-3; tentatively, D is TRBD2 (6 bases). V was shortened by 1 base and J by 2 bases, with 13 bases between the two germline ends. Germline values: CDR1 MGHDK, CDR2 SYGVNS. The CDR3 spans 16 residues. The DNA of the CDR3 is TGTGCCAGCAGTGAATTTGTGGGAGGAACCACAGATACGCAGTATTTT. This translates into CASSEFVGGTTDTQYF.